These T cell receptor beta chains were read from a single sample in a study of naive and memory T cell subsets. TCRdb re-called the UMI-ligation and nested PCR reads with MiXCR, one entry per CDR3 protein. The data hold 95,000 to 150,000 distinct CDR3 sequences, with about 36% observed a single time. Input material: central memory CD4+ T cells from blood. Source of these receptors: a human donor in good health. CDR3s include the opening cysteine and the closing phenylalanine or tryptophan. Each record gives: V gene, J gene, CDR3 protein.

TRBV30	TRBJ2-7	CAWSGPIVQGAYEQYF
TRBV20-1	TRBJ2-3	CSARPGDTQYF
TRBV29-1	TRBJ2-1	CSATRTDRDEQFF
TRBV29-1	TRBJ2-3	CSAADRDTQYF
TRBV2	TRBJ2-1	CASSEVRDRGPSRFF
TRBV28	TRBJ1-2	CASSLRGLGGGYTF
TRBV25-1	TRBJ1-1	CASKGQMNTEAFF
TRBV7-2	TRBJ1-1	CASSWTGVVATEAFF
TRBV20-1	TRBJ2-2	CSATRGRWSTGELFF
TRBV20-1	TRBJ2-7	CSARNPRSSYEQYF
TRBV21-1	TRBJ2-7	CASVFSGRNYEQYF
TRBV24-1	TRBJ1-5	CATSDSGGHQPQHF
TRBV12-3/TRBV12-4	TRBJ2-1	CASSNVNEQFF
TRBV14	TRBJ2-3	CASSQSLPPDTQYF
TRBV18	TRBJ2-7	CASSPGTTSYEQYF
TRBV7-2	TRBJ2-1	CASSPTSREQFF
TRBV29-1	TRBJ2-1	CSIYTGTGIGEQFF
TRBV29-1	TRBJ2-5	CSVGPSQETQYF
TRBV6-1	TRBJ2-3	CASSEVLTDTQYF
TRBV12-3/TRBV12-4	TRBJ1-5	CASSFGTASNQPQHF
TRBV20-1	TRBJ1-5	CSAVQGISNQPQHF
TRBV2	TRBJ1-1	CASRSPGQNTEAFF
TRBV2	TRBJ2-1	CASLIDRGGNEQFF
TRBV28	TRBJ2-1	CASRSPATSPSHNEQFF
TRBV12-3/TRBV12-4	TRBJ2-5	CASRTDRVETQYF
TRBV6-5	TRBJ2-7	CASSPRRLAVSYEQYF
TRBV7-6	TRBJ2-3	CASSSLVGTSGFTDTQYF
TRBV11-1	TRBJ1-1	CASSGRGVMNTEAFF
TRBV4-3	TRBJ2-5	CASSQEGLAGGPRDETQYF
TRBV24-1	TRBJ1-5	CATSDAGSNQPQHF
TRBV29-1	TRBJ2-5	CSVAGRREETQYF
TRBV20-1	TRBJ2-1	CSADRVGNEQFF
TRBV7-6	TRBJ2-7	CASSLQNRPHYEQYF
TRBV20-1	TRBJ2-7	CSAMGARATYEQYF
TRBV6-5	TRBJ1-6	CASSYGQESPLHF
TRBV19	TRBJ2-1	CASSAQLSGTSGRNEQFF
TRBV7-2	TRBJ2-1	CASSTDSYNEQFF
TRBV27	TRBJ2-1	CASGDYPPFF
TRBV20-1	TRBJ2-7	CGNRDLTSGGLYEQYF
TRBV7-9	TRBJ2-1	CASSQPLSEEGLGIDEQFF
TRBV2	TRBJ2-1	CASSEEAVGEQFF
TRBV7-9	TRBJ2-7	CASSLGDRSRGEQYF
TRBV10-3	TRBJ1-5	CAISDGTVNQPQHF
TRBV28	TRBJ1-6	CASSRTRRGNSPLHF
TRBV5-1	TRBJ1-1	CASSLGGGPEAFF
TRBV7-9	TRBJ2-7	CASSSFGGAQDEQYF
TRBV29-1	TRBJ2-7	CSGRDRAYEQYF
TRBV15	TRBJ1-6	CATSRDPGSVNSPLHF
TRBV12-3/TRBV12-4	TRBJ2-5	CASSLARRQQETQYF
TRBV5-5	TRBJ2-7	CASSLTVAGEQYF
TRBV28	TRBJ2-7	CASSRPIQVTNYEQYF
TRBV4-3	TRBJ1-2	CASSQGQGAYGYTF
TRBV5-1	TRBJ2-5	CASSSSDPRTQYF
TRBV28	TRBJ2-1	CATLRLAGSGVNEQFF
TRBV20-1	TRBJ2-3	CSARAYSADTQYF
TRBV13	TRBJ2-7	CASTRGTSGYEQYF
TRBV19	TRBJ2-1	CASRRVWDEQFF
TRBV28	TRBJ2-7	CASSSAGNEQYF
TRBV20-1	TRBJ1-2	CIAPTLNYGYTF
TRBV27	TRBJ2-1	CASSLGGVSYNEQFF